A selection of T cell receptor beta chains follows, all from one sample in a study of blood T cells in healthy people across ages. TCRdb redid the calling of the 5' RACE reads with MiXCR, one entry per CDR3 protein. The repertoire holds fewer than 800,000 distinct CDR3 sequences, with around 49% as singletons. The sequenced material came from blood. The source is a woman aged 55-70 years in good health. Both conserved end residues are part of each CDR3. D genes are given only for firm matches. Rows give clone size only sometimes, using once, few, many, or a class for an expanded clone.

TRBJ2-1 | TRBD2 | TRBV10-3 | . | CAISASGREDEQFF | TGTGCCATCAGTGCTAGCGGGCGAGAAGATGAGCAGTTTTTC
TRBJ2-6 | TRBD1 | TRBV4-3 | few | CASSPYRGQGASGANVLTF | TGCGCCAGCAGCCCATACCGCGGACAGGGGGCTTCTGGGGCCAACGTCCTGACTTTC
TRBJ1-1 | . | TRBV4-1 | . | CASSGRARTEAFF | TGCGCCAGCAGCGGGAGGGCCCGTACTGAAGCTTTCTTT
TRBJ2-5 | TRBD2 | TRBV12-3/TRBV12-4 | few | CASRTSGDQETQYF | TGTGCCAGCAGGACTAGCGGGGACCAAGAGACCCAGTACTTC
TRBJ2-1 | . | TRBV5-1 | . | CASRVATGNNEQFF | TGCGCCAGCAGGGTAGCTACAGGGAACAATGAGCAGTTCTTC
TRBJ2-7 | TRBD2 | TRBV7-2 | medium-sized | CASSTTSGTAYEQYF | TGTGCCAGCAGCACCACTAGCGGGACTGCCTACGAGCAGTACTTC
TRBJ2-5 | . | TRBV7-2 | . | CASSLLVGREETQYF | TGTGCCAGCAGCTTACTAGTCGGCAGGGAAGAGACCCAGTACTTC
TRBJ1-1 | . | TRBV4-3 | . | CASSQARTSRATEAFF | TGCGCCAGCAGCCAAGCGAGGACATCCCGCGCCACTGAAGCTTTCTTT
TRBJ2-1 | . | TRBV20-1 | . | CSARWSPGWETQFF | TGCAGTGCTAGATGGTCCCCAGGGTGGGAGACCCAGTTCTTC
TRBJ2-5 | . | TRBV15 | . | CATSSLGVAEQYF | TGTGCCACCAGCAGCCTAGGAGTGGCTGAGCAGTACTTC
TRBJ2-3 | . | TRBV20-1 | . | CSAEYGGTDTQYF | TGCAGTGCTGAATATGGAGGCACAGATACGCAGTATTTT
TRBJ2-5 | . | TRBV5-1 | . | CASSLGGSDRRQETQYF | TGCGCCAGCAGCTTGGGGGGGAGTGACAGACGTCAAGAGACCCAGTACTTC
TRBJ2-1 | . | TRBV6-2/TRBV6-3 | . | CASSVRANEQFF | TGTGCCAGCAGTGTCCGAGCAAATGAGCAGTTCTTC
TRBJ2-2 | TRBD2 | TRBV14 | once | CASSQRLAANTGELFF | TGTGCCAGCAGCCAAAGACTAGCGGCAAACACCGGGGAGCTGTTTTTT
TRBJ2-4 | . | TRBV5-1 | few | CASSLESNIQYF | TGCGCCAGCAGCTTGGAGTCCAACATTCAGTACTTC
TRBJ2-3 | TRBD1 | TRBV6-5 | few | CASRENRGDTQYF | TGTGCCAGCAGGGAAAACAGGGGAGATACGCAGTATTTT
TRBJ2-5 | . | TRBV20-1 | . | CSLGLETQYF | TGCAGCCTCGGGTTGGAGACCCAGTACTTC
TRBJ2-4 | TRBD1 | TRBV7-2 | . | CASSPRGGGNIQYF | TGTGCCAGCAGCCCCCGAGGGGGCGGAAACATTCAGTACTTC
TRBJ2-1 | . | TRBV28 | . | CAGSLQGVTSNEQFF | TGTGCCGGCAGTTTACAGGGAGTCACCTCCAATGAGCAGTTCTTC
TRBJ1-2 | TRBD1 | TRBV19 | once | CASSIAISGTEAYGYTF | TGTGCCAGTAGTATCGCAATCTCCGGGACAGAAGCCTATGGCTACACCTTC
TRBJ2-6 | . | TRBV6-2/TRBV6-3 | few | CASSYGAGLALFGANVLTF | TGTGCCAGCAGTTACGGTGCAGGGCTAGCACTCTTTGGGGCCAACGTCCTGACTTTC
TRBJ1-1 | . | TRBV4-3 | . | CASSQGEGKAEAFF | TGCGCCAGCAGCCAAGGAGAGGGGAAGGCTGAAGCTTTCTTT